Listed here are 10 T cell receptor beta chains from one sample, sequenced in a study of T cell repertoires in cytomegalovirus infection. MiXCR, applied by TCRdb to the reads, yields one record per CDR3 protein. The repertoire consists of about 300,000 distinct CDR3 sequences, with 9.6% occurring once and the leading ten covering around 2.6%. The sample comprised PBMCs. The receptors were gathered from a human donor in good health (CMV status not recorded). Some clones in this sample may be carry-over from other donors' samples.

This clonotype was seen many times. V gene TRBV19 combines with J gene TRBJ2-5; possibly TRBD1 for D (6 bases). From germline, CDR1 is LNHDA and CDR2 SQIVND (reference sequence). This CDR3 contains 17 residues. Trimming left V 5 bases short and J 0 bases short, with 19 bases between. The CDR3 coding sequence is TGTGCCAGTAGTTCCGGACCACCGGACAGAAACCAAGAGACCCAGTACTTC. It codes for CASSSGPPDRNQETQYF.

This clonotype was detected many times. The V call is TRBV5-6, the J call TRBJ2-2; no firm D call. The germline V gene encodes CDR1 SGHDT and CDR2 YYEEEE. The CDR3 extends over 12 amino acids. Trimming removed 6 bases at V and 5 bases at J, with 8 bases between. The CDR3 reads CASTPKTGELFF. CDR3 bases: TGTGCCAGCACGCCTAAAACCGGGGAGCTGTTTTTT. The whole variable domain, filled in from reference TRBV5-6 and TRBJ2-2, reads DAGVTQSPTHLIKTRGQQVTLRCSPKSGHDTVSWYQQALGQGPQFIFQYYEEEERQRGNFPDRFSGHQFPNYSSELNVNALLLGDSALYLCASTPKTGELFFGEGSRLTVL.

This clonotype has only a few counts. The chain links TRBV12-3 or TRBV12-4 to TRBJ1-2; D not resolved. Trimming pared 5 bases from V and 4 bases from J, leaving 17 bases between. This CDR3 spans 15 amino acids. As DNA, the CDR3 is TGTGCCAGCAGTATGCCACCGATTTTCACCTATGGCTACACCTTC. It translates to CASSMPPIFTYGYTF.

This clonotype has at least ten counts. This rearrangement joins TRBV12-3 or TRBV12-4 to TRBJ1-5, with no clear D. The CDR3 sequence is 13 residues long. The V end was cut by 3 bases, the J end by 6 bases, with 9 bases between. CDR3 sequence (DNA): TGTGCCAGCAGTTTCGGTGGGGTTCAGCCCCAGCATTTT. This gives the protein CASSFGGVQPQHF.

The genes are TRBV6-8 and TRBJ2-7, with 10 bases lining up with TRBD2. CDR3 length equals 19 residues. Unmatched junction bases numbered 11, after V lost 0 bases and J lost 0 bases. Germline loops: CDR1 MNHGY, CDR2 SAAAGT. The CDR3 sequence is CASSYSRISGGPSSYEQYF. CDR3 nucleotides: TGTGCCAGCAGTTACTCGAGAATTAGCGGGGGGCCTAGCTCCTACGAGCAGTACTTC.

Many counts were recorded for this clonotype. This sequence joins TRBV6-5 and TRBJ2-1, with TRBD2 matching over 9 bases. CDR1 is MNHEY, CDR2 SVGAGI, per germline. The CDR3 runs 16 residues. Trimming at V came to 1 base and at J to 8 bases, leaving 9 bases not matched to a gene. CDR3 sequence reads: CASSYLGGLASDEQFF. The CDR3 DNA sequence: TGTGCCAGCAGTTACTTGGGGGGACTAGCAAGCGATGAGCAGTTCTTC.

This clonotype was observed a handful of times. The chain combines TRBV5-4 with TRBJ1-2, with 7 bases lining up with TRBD1. CDR3 length equals 15 residues. Germline V gene lookup returns CDR1 SGHNT and CDR2 YYREEE (reference sequence). V shed 4 bases, J shed 8 bases, and the junction held 14 bases outside the gene matches. For the CDR3, the DNA is TGTGCCAGCAGCCTCGACAGGGACCGGTCGGGCGGCTACACCTTC. It codes for CASSLDRDRSGGYTF.

There are many counts of this clonotype. The chain recombines TRBV9 with TRBJ1-5, with D uncertain. Germline V CDR1 and CDR2: SGDLS, YYNGEE. V was cut by 3 bases and J by 4 bases, with 11 bases left in between. This CDR3 is built from 14 residues. The CDR3 coding sequence is TGTGCCAGCAGCGAAGGGAGTTGGAATCAGCCCCAGCATTTT. Protein product: CASSEGSWNQPQHF.

This clonotype was detected ten times or more. V usage is TRBV7-2 and J usage is TRBJ2-1; 10 bases fit TRBD2. Germline assignment: CDR1 SGHTA and CDR2 FQGNSA. J gave up 10 bases and V 2 bases, and 11 bases lay outside the gene matches. The CDR3 is 16 residues long. The CDR3 DNA follows: TGTGCCAGCAGCTTACTAGCGGGGGCCCCCTTAAAGGAGCAGTTCTTC. Translating it yields CASSLLAGAPLKEQFF.

The chain uses TRBV20-1 and TRBJ1-2; unclear D gene. Germline V lookup: CDR1 DFQATT, CDR2 SNEGSKA (reference sequence). The CDR3 consists of 14 residues. V gave up 1 base and J gave up 1 base, with 10 bases separating them. The CDR3 sequence: CSARGDGFNYGYTF. Here the CDR3 DNA reads TGCAGTGCTAGAGGTGACGGCTTTAACTATGGCTACACCTTC.